The 7 T cell receptor beta chains listed next were all sequenced from one sample in a study of sequential checkpoint blockade in melanoma. Documented treatment: randomized to nivolumab then ipilimumab (arm A) or the reverse (arm B). The repertoire was sequenced with immunoSEQ multiplex PCR; TCRdb's copy has only in-frame clones and lacks some. The repertoire holds around 12,000 clones, with over 65% as singletons. Sequences were derived from CD8+ T cells sorted from blood (inferred from file names), sampled from a patient given nivolumab and ipilimumab in sequence. The receptor source for this set is a human donor with melanoma.

This clone showed up just a few times. The chain joins TRBV7-9 to TRBJ1-2, with 9 nucleotides matching TRBD1. The CDR3 is 15 residues long. J lost 6 bases, V lost 1 base, and 6 bases had no gene match. CDR1 and CDR2 (germline): SEHNR, FQNEAQ (reference sequence). In DNA, the CDR3 is TGTGCCAGCAGCTTAGAACTGGACAGGGGCCATGGCTACACCTTC. It translates to CASSLELDRGHGYTF.

This clone occurred once. V gene TRBV10-2 combines with J gene TRBJ2-1, with 9 bases aligning to TRBD2. Germline CDR1 is WSHSY and CDR2 is SAAADI. Trimming at V came to 6 bases and at J to 6 bases, leaving 12 bases not matched to a gene. The CDR3 spans 16 residues. This CDR3 is CASRNPLAGFGNEQFF. The CDR3 DNA reads as TGCGCCAGCAGAAACCCACTAGCGGGCTTTGGCAATGAGCAGTTCTTC.

This clone was seen a few times. The chain links TRBV6-1 to TRBJ2-7, with 7 bases lining up with TRBD2. V was pared by 1 base and J by 0 bases, with 6 bases of the junction left unmatched. This CDR3 comprises 16 residues. From germline, CDR1 is MNHNS and CDR2 SASEGT. The CDR3 here is CASSEDGTTSSYEQYF. CDR3 bases: TGTGCCAGCAGTGAAGATGGGACTACCTCCTCCTACGAGCAGTACTTC.

The V and J genes are TRBV5-1 and TRBJ2-5; weak D call: TRBD1 (5 bases). Trimming removed 4 bases at V and 1 base at J, with 11 bases between. The CDR3 sequence is 14 residues long. Germline assignment: CDR1 SGHRS and CDR2 YFSETQ. This CDR3 reads CASSLDRVQETQYF. The CDR3 DNA follows: TGCGCCAGCAGCCTTGACAGAGTCCAAGAGACCCAGTACTTC.

This sequence joins TRBV30 and TRBJ1-5; 7 bases are shared with TRBD1. The CDR3 is 15 residues long. Unmatched junction bases numbered 3, after V lost 1 base and J lost 0 bases. Looked up from germline, CDR1 is GTSNPN and CDR2 is SVGIG (reference sequence). The CDR3 nucleotides are TGTGCCTGGAGTGAGGGGACAGTTAGCAATCAGCCCCAGCATTTT. This codes for CAWSEGTVSNQPQHF.

This clone showed up just a few times. This chain links TRBV16 with TRBJ1-1; D gene ambiguous. Germline CDR1 reads KGHSY; CDR2 reads FQNENV. V dropped 6 bases and J dropped 6 bases, with 14 bases sitting between them. This CDR3 region has 13 residues. This CDR3 reads CASSHLPEAEAFF. The CDR3 DNA reads as TGTGCCAGCAGTCACCTACCCGAAGCTGAAGCTTTCTTT.

The CDR3 coding sequence is TGTGCCAGCAGGCCCCTGGACAGCTGGGAGCAGTACGTC. Encoded protein: CASRPLDSWEQYV. The chain joins TRBV27 to TRBJ2-7, with D perhaps matching TRBD1 (6 bases). V was cut by 6 bases and J by 7 bases, with 16 bases left in between. This CDR3 spans 13 amino acids. Germline CDR1 and CDR2: MNHEY and SMNVEV (reference sequence).